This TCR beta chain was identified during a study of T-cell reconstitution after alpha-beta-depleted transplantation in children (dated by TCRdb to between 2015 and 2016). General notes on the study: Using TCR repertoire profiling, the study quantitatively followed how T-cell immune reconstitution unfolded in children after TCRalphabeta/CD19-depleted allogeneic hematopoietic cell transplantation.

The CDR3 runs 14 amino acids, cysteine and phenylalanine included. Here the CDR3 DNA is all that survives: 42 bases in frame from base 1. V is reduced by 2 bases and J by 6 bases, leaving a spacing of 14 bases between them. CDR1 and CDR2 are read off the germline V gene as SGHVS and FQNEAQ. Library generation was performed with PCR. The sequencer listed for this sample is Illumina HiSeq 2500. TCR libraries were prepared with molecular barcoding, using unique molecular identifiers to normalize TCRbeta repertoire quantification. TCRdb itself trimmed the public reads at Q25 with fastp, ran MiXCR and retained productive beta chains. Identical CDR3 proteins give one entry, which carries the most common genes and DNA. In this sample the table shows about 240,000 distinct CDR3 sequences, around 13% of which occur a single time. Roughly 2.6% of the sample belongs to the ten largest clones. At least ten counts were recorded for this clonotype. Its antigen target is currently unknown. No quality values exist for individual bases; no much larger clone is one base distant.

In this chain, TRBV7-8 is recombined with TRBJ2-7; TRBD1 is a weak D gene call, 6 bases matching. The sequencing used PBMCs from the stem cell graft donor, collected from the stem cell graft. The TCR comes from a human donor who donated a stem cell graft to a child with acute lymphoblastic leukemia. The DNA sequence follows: TGTGCCAGCAGCTTAAGGGACAACGGGCGCGAGCAGTACTTC. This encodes CASSLRDNGREQYF.